This record concerns one T cell receptor beta chain sequence. The data are from a study of technical replicates of blood from a few donors. The junction had 7 bases not matched to a gene; V was cut back by 3 bases and J by 4 bases. The germline V gene has CDR1 MGHDK and CDR2 SYGVNS. The CDR3 sequence is 15 residues long. Libraries were prepared by immunoSEQ multiplex PCR; TCRdb keeps only in-frame clonotypes and omits some of them. The sample shows around 72,000 clones, over 95% of them seen only once. The chain is built from TRBV25-1 and TRBJ1-1, with 8 bases fitting TRBD1. This TCR was sampled from a human donor in good health. The material sequenced was T cells isolated from PBMCs. CDR3 sequence: CASSETGAMGTEAFF. CDR3 DNA: TGTGCCAGCAGTGAGACAGGGGCAATGGGCACTGAAGCTTTCTTT.